The 28 T cell receptor beta chains reported below all come from one sample, sequenced in a study of graft-versus-host responses after intestinal transplantation. Repertoires were generated with immunoSEQ multiplex PCR, while TCRdb's copy carries only in-frame clones and drops some. This sample has 85,000 to 130,000 clones, with more than 85% found just once. No cognate antigen is known for these TCRs. Here the sequenced sample was unstimulated CD4+ T cells sorted from spleen or lymph node cells, taken before intestinal transplant. These receptors were obtained from a human donor who received an intestinal transplant.

The chain couples TRBV29-1 to TRBJ2-1; 7 bases match TRBD1. V gave up 4 bases and J gave up 10 bases; unmatched junction bases: 10. Per germline, CDR1 SQVTM and CDR2 ANQGSEA. The CDR3 totals 13 residues. The CDR3, as DNA: TGCAGCGTTGCTGGCCGACAGGGTAGAGAGCAGTTCTTC. Translated, it gives CSVAGRQGREQFF.

V is TRBV27 and J is TRBJ2-7; no definite D call. V was shortened by 8 bases and J by 0 bases, with 17 bases between the two germline ends. The germline gives CDR1 MNHEY, CDR2 SMNVEV (reference sequence). The CDR3 is 15 amino acids. CDR3 in amino acids: CASRPAIRSSYEQYF. The CDR3 coding sequence is TGTGCCAGCCGTCCGGCCATAAGGAGCTCCTACGAGCAGTACTTC.

The chain has TRBV6-5 and TRBJ1-6; TRBD1 matches at 7 bases. V gave up 7 bases and J gave up 10 bases; unmatched junction bases: 10. Germline CDR1 is MNHEY and CDR2 is SVGAGI. The CDR3 loop spans 14 amino acids. CDR3 region: CASNSGTVVSPLHF. The CDR3 DNA reads as TGTGCCAGCAACTCCGGGACAGTAGTGTCACCCCTCCACTTT.

The rearrangement joins TRBV9 to TRBJ1-6, with TRBD1 matching 7 bases. CDR1 is SGDLS, CDR2 YYNGEE, per germline. The CDR3 runs 13 residues. Losses at the gene ends were 3 bases for V and 8 bases for J; bases not matched to a gene: 2. The CDR3 region has the DNA TGTGCCAGCAGCGGACAGGGTGATTCACCCCTCCACTTT. Amino acids: CASSGQGDSPLHF.

J is TRBJ2-6 and V is TRBV4-1; TRBD2 agrees at 7 bases. The length of the CDR3 is 20 residues. CDR1 is MGHRA and CDR2 is YSYEKL in the germline V gene. The J segment lost 0 bases and the V segment lost 3 bases, leaving 14 bases of the junction unmatched. The CDR3 sequence: CASSQRGRERDDSGANVLTF. The CDR3 DNA sequence: TGCGCCAGCAGCCAGAGGGGAAGGGAGCGGGACGACTCTGGGGCCAACGTCCTGACTTTC.

This clone appeared a few times. The V gene is TRBV5-4, the J gene TRBJ2-1, with unresolved D. CDR3 length: 15 amino acids. CDR1 is SGHNT and CDR2 is YYREEE in the germline V gene (reference sequence). Trimming stripped 4 bases from V and 0 bases from J, with 11 bases between. DNA of the CDR3: TGTGCCAGCAGCAGTAGGGCCTCCTCCTACAATGAGCAGTTCTTC. It encodes CASSSRASSYNEQFF. The whole variable domain, remainder taken from reference TRBV5-4 and TRBJ2-1, is ETGVTQSPTHLIKTRGQQVTLRCSSQSGHNTVSWYQQALGQGPQFIFQYYREEENGRGNFPPRFSGLQFPNYSSELNVNALELDDSALYLCASSSRASSYNEQFFGPGTRLTVL.

The gene calls are TRBV29-1 and TRBJ2-3; a possible D gene is TRBD2 (5 bases). Looked up from germline, CDR1 is SQVTM and CDR2 is ANQGSEA. V dropped 4 bases and J dropped 0 bases, with 5 bases sitting between them. The CDR3 loop spans 12 amino acids. The CDR3 DNA sequence: TGCAGCGTTGGGACTAGCACAGATACGCAGTATTTT. Translating gives CSVGTSTDTQYF.

CDR3: CASSDTGSSGRGEQFF. In DNA, the CDR3 is TGTGCCAGCAGTGACACCGGGTCTAGCGGGAGAGGTGAGCAGTTCTTC. V usage is TRBV6-4 and J usage is TRBJ2-1; TRBD2 aligns across 10 bases. CDR3 size: 16 residues. Per germline, CDR1 MRHNA and CDR2 SNTAGT. Trimming removed 2 bases from V and 9 bases from J; junction bases left unmatched: 10.

This clone appeared once. The V gene is TRBV6-1, the J gene TRBJ2-7, with D possibly matching TRBD2 (6 bases). The V and J ends lost 5 bases and 0 bases respectively, with 11 bases between them. This CDR3 has 14 residues. CDR1 is MNHNS and CDR2 is SASEGT in the germline V gene. The CDR3 protein is CASSRGLNSYEQYF. The CDR3 DNA reads as TGTGCCAGCAGTAGGGGACTGAACTCCTACGAGCAGTACTTC.

This clone occurred once. The chain joins TRBV11-2 to TRBJ2-7; TRBD1 matches 7 bases. This CDR3 comprises 18 residues. The junction had 18 bases not matched to a gene; V was cut back by 1 base and J by 6 bases. From germline, CDR1 is SGHAT and CDR2 FQNNGV. The CDR3 DNA is TGTGCCAGCAGCTTAGGCTTGATATGGGGACAGTTGAGCCTCGAGCAGTACTTC. The encoded protein is CASSLGLIWGQLSLEQYF.

This chain links TRBV6-6 with TRBJ2-1; D remains ambiguous. V was cut by 7 bases and J by 5 bases, with 6 bases left in between. CDR3 length equals 11 residues. CDR1 is MNHNY and CDR2 is SVGAGI in the germline V gene (reference sequence). The CDR3 protein is CASTANNEQFF. The CDR3 coding sequence is TGTGCCAGCACGGCCAACAATGAGCAGTTCTTC.

The rearrangement joins TRBV5-1 to TRBJ2-5; no firm D call. Germline CDR1 reads SGHRS; CDR2 reads YFSETQ. CDR3 length: 13 amino acids. Between the trimmed V and J ends, which lost 0 bases and 3 bases, there was a span of 6 bases. For the CDR3, the DNA is TGCGCCAGCAGCTTGGTTCGGGAAGAGACCCAGTACTTC. This gives the protein CASSLVREETQYF.

This clone was seen only once. This chain joins TRBV7-3 and TRBJ2-6; no clear D gene. Trimming took off 5 bases at V and 4 bases at J, with 12 bases between the two ends. The CDR3 is 15 amino acids. The V gene's germline CDR1 is SGHTA and CDR2 FQGTGA. CDR3 sequence reads: CASSPEVGGANVLTF. Here the CDR3 DNA reads TGTGCCAGCAGCCCAGAGGTGGGCGGGGCCAACGTCCTGACTTTC.

V and J are TRBV4-1 and TRBJ1-1; 7 positions match TRBD1. Germline assignment: CDR1 MGHRA and CDR2 YSYEKL. The J segment lost 12 bases and the V segment lost 5 bases, leaving 18 bases of the junction unmatched. The CDR3 extends over 15 amino acids. The CDR3 DNA is TGCGCCAGCAGCAGGACAGGTACTTCCACTGATGAGTCTTTCTTT. Residues: CASSRTGTSTDESFF.

The V and J genes are TRBV9 and TRBJ1-1, with 7 bases fitting TRBD1. This CDR3 has 15 residues. The germline V gene has CDR1 SGDLS and CDR2 YYNGEE. With V trimmed by 2 bases and J by 4 bases, 8 bases remained unmatched. The CDR3 DNA reads TGTGCCAGCAGCGTTGGAGGGGGCGCGGGCACTGAAGCTTTCTTT. As protein: CASSVGGGAGTEAFF.

The chain combines TRBV20-1 with TRBJ2-5; D not certain. This CDR3 region has 11 residues. Germline V gene data show CDR1 as DFQATT and CDR2 as SNEGSKA (reference sequence). V was pared by 5 bases and J by 4 bases, with 8 bases between. In nucleotides, the CDR3 is TGCAGTGCTTCTATCGGAGAGACCCAGTACTTC. As protein: CSASIGETQYF.

This chain connects TRBV7-9 to TRBJ2-5; possible D gene TRBD1, 6 bases. The length of the CDR3 is 15 residues. The ends were cut back, 6 bases at V and 4 bases at J, with 18 bases in the middle. CDR1 and CDR2 (germline): SEHNR, FQNEAQ (reference sequence). CDR3 residues: CASSRRGDVVETQYF. Written as DNA, the CDR3 is TGTGCCAGCAGTCGCAGGGGAGATGTTGTAGAGACCCAGTACTTC.

V gene TRBV5-4 combines with J gene TRBJ1-6, with 7 bases matching TRBD1. The ends lost 4 bases at V and 7 bases at J; junction bases unmatched: 17. This CDR3 is built from 18 residues. CDR1 and CDR2 from the germline V gene are SGHNT and YYREEE (reference sequence). CDR3 amino acids: CASSVDRVRVGRNSPLHF. In DNA, the CDR3 is TGTGCCAGCAGCGTCGACAGGGTTCGGGTAGGGCGGAATTCACCCCTCCACTTT.

The chain recombines TRBV6-6 with TRBJ2-3; D may be TRBD2 (5 bases). The ends were cut back, 4 bases at V and 4 bases at J, with 15 bases in the middle. CDR1 and CDR2 (germline): MNHNY, SVGAGI (reference sequence). This CDR3 contains 15 residues. Written as DNA, the CDR3 is TGTGCCAGCAGTTCCTCCCCCGTGCGGGCAGATACGCAGTATTTT. Amino acid sequence: CASSSSPVRADTQYF.

V and J are TRBV11-2 and TRBJ2-1, with TRBD2 identical over 10 bases. V lost 7 bases, J lost 2 bases, and 5 bases stayed unmatched. Germline V gives CDR1 SGHAT, CDR2 FQNNGV. CDR3 length equals 15 residues. CDR3 DNA sequence: TGTGCCAGCACGGGCACTAGCGGGGCCTACAATGAGCAGTTCTTC. Its translation is CASTGTSGAYNEQFF.

The chain employs TRBV7-3 and TRBJ2-1; D gene ambiguous. The ends were cut back, 8 bases at V and 0 bases at J, with 8 bases in the middle. Germline V gene lookup returns CDR1 SGHTA and CDR2 FQGTGA. This CDR3 comprises 13 residues. In nucleotides, the CDR3 is TGTGCCAGCTCTGATAGCTCCTACAATGAGCAGTTCTTC. It yields the protein CASSDSSYNEQFF.

The rearrangement links TRBV5-1 to TRBJ1-2; no clear D gene. The ends were cut back, 7 bases at V and 2 bases at J, with 18 bases in the middle. CDR1 SGHRS and CDR2 YFSETQ come from the germline V gene. The CDR3 is 15 amino acids. The CDR3 DNA follows: TGCGCCAGCCGAAGGACGACAACAGAGAACTATGGCTACACCTTC. It is translated as CASRRTTTENYGYTF.

J is TRBJ2-5 and V is TRBV7-6; 8 bases are shared with TRBD2. From germline, CDR1 is SGHVS and CDR2 FNYEAQ. The CDR3 sequence is 16 residues long. Trimming took 4 bases from V and 2 from J; bases not matched to a gene: 9. The CDR3 DNA follows: TGTGCCAGCAGCTCCGGACTAGCTTGGATACAAGAGACCCAGTACTTC. Amino acid sequence: CASSSGLAWIQETQYF.

This chain uses TRBV11-2 with TRBJ2-2; 8 bases align to TRBD1. The CDR3 has 16 residues. With V trimmed by 8 bases and J by 5 bases, 13 bases remained unmatched. CDR1 is SGHAT, CDR2 FQNNGV, per germline. Written as DNA, the CDR3 is TGTGCCAGCTACCCAACACCAGGGGGCGCGACCGGGGAGCTGTTTTTT. Translating gives CASYPTPGGATGELFF.

The genes are TRBV15 and TRBJ2-5; 7 bases map to TRBD2. Germline V lookup: CDR1 LNHNV, CDR2 YYDKDF (reference sequence). This CDR3 spans 19 amino acids. V lost 0 bases and J lost 1; bases outside the gene matches: 14. The CDR3 sequence: CATSRDTPGEGGSQETQYF. The CDR3 DNA reads as TGTGCCACCAGCAGAGACACGCCGGGGGAGGGAGGGTCCCAAGAGACCCAGTACTTC.

The V gene is TRBV7-6, the J gene TRBJ2-5, with D perhaps matching TRBD1 (5 bases). Between the trimmed V and J ends, which lost 5 bases and 7 bases, there was a span of 14 bases. Germline V lookup: CDR1 SGHVS, CDR2 FNYEAQ. CDR3 length: 13 amino acids. In DNA form, the CDR3 reads TGTGCCAGCAGCCCCATTCTGCAGGGGACCCAGTACTTC. Translating gives CASSPILQGTQYF. Drawing the rest from reference TRBV7-6 and TRBJ2-5, the complete variable domain is GAGVSQSPRYKVTKRGQDVALRCDPISGHVSLYWYRQALGQGPEFLTYFNYEAQQDKSGLPNDRFSAERPEGSISTLTIQRTEQRDSAMYRCASSPILQGTQYFGPGTRLLVL.

The chain is built from TRBV29-1 and TRBJ1-1; D is unresolved. The CDR3 is made up of 15 amino acids. Germline CDR1 is SQVTM and CDR2 is ANQGSEA. Trimming pared 6 bases from V and 0 bases from J, leaving 17 bases between. The CDR3 here is CSVALLVGVNTEAFF. CDR3 nucleotides: TGCAGCGTCGCCCTCTTGGTCGGGGTGAACACTGAAGCTTTCTTT.

The J gene is TRBJ2-7, the V gene TRBV9; 9 nucleotides align to TRBD2. Trimming cost V 0 bases and J 7 bases; bases outside gene matches: 8. The CDR3 is 15 residues long. CDR1 and CDR2 (germline): SGDLS, YYNGEE. CDR3 in DNA: TGTGCCAGCAGCGTAGCTGCGGGAGGGCCAGGGGAGCAGTACTTC. It is translated as CASSVAAGGPGEQYF.